This T cell receptor beta chain stems from a study of long-term antiretroviral therapy in people with HIV. immunoSEQ v3.0 was run at survey level. Profiling relied on immunoSEQ multiplex PCR, and the TCRdb table lists in-frame clones only, not all of them. The table records fewer than 35,000 clones, approximately 97% of them present only once. Trimming took off 6 bases at V and 3 bases at J, with 10 bases between the two ends. CDR1 and CDR2 (germline): ENHRY, SYGVKD. This CDR3 has 13 amino acids. The V and J genes are TRBV10-3 and TRBJ2-3; D call uncertain. This TCR was recovered from a man aged 30-40 years with HIV. This sample comprised unsorted PBMCs, obtained 6.9 years after starting antiretroviral therapy. CDR3 in DNA: TGTGCCATCAGACCGGACCGAACAGATACGCAGTATTTT. The encoded protein is CAIRPDRTDTQYF.